This TCR beta chain was identified in a study of blood T cell repertoires in COVID-19. The wider study: Donors in the United States, Italy and Spain gave samples during acute or convalescent COVID-19. PBMCs, B-cell-depleted T cells, or T cells were the source of the cDNA or gDNA that made up the material.

The CDR3 contains 12 residues. Germline V gene data show CDR1 as SNHLY and CDR2 as FYNNEI. V dropped 6 bases and J dropped 11 bases, with 16 bases sitting between them. The authors' processing: Reference gene primer amplification yielded estimated nucleated cell counts. Sequencing used immunoSEQ multiplex PCR; TCRdb keeps in-frame clones, though not all of them. The V and J calls and clone size are taken from that table; D and trimming were inferred from the DNA. In the table there are around 62,000 clones, 85% of which are singletons. The material sequenced was peripheral blood. The chain carries TRBV2 and TRBJ1-2; D gene uncertain. The clonotype comes from a man over 45 with acute or convalescent COVID-19. The DNA for the CDR3 is TGTGCCAGCAGAGCTCGACCCGGGAGTTACACCTTC. It yields the protein CASRARPGSYTF.